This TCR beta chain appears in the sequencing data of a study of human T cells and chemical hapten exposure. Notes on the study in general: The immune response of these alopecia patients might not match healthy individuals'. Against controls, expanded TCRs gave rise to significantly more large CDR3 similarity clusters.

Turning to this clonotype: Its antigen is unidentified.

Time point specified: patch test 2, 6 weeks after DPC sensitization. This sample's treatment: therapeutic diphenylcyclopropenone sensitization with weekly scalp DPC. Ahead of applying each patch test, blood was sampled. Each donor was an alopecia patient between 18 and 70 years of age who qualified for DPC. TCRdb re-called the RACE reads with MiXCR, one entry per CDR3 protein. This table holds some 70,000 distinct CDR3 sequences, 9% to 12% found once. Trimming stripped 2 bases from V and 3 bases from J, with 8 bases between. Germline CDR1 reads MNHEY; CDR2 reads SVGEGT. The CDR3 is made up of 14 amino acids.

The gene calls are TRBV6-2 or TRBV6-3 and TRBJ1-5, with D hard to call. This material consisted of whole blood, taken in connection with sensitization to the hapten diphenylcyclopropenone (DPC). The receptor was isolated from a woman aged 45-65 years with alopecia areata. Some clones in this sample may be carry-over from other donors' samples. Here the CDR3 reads CASSYDGYNQPQHF. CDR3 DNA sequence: TGTGCCAGCAGTTACGACGGGTACAATCAGCCCCAGCATTTT.